The present T cell receptor (beta chain) was sequenced within a study of blood T cell repertoires in COVID-19. Study-wide background: Some COVID-19 samples were acute and others convalescent; all came from the United States, Italy and Spain. T cells, B-cell-depleted T cells, or PBMCs provided the cDNA or gDNA that served as material.

Turning to this clone: An end of the junction differs from the germline gene, which may be a read error.

In the authors' workflow: Cell counts per sample came from amplifying reference gene primers. The repertoire was sequenced with immunoSEQ multiplex PCR; TCRdb's copy has only in-frame clones and lacks some. V and J calls and clone size are copied from that table; D and trimming were computed from the DNA. The table lists hundreds of thousands of clones, roughly 88% of them singletons. The germline V gene has CDR1 SSHAT and CDR2 FNYEAQ (reference sequence). This CDR3 contains 15 residues. The chain combines TRBV7-7 with TRBJ2-3; a weak D match, TRBD2 (6 bases). What was sequenced was peripheral blood. The source of this sequence is a woman aged 25 to 45 with acute or convalescent COVID-19. CDR3 in DNA: TGTGCTAGCAGCTTGAGCGCGGGGAACACAGATACGCAGTATTTT. Translating gives CASSLSAGNTDTQYF.